This is a list of T cell receptor beta chains from one sample in a study of Ad26.COV2.S vaccination and SARS-CoV-2 variants. TCRdb keeps only in-frame clones here, not all; method: immunoSEQ multiplex PCR. The table has 380,000 or so clones, 80% to 90% seen once. Here the sequenced sample was peripheral blood, taken in a trial of Ad26.COV2.S vaccine versus placebo. The receptors were gathered from a person aged 18-65 years who received the Ad26.COV2.S COVID-19 vaccine or a placebo. The CDR3 runs from the conserved cysteine through the conserved F or W. The D gene is left open where the match is weak. Where a row states a size, it is once, few, many or the class of an expanded clone; other rows omit it.

j_call | clone_size | v_call | d_call | cdr3_aa | cdr3_nt
TRBJ2-7 | few | TRBV6-2/TRBV6-3 | TRBD1 | CASSYQGQGLYEQYF | TGTGCCAGCAGTTACCAGGGACAGGGGCTCTACGAGCAGTACTTC
TRBJ2-2 | - | TRBV14 | TRBD1 | CASSQDLTGYTGELFF | TGTGCCAGCAGCCAAGATTTGACAGGGTACACCGGGGAGCTGTTTTTT
TRBJ2-6 | - | TRBV6-5 | TRBD1 | CASSYSTGAGANVLTF | TGTGCCAGCAGTTACTCTACAGGGGCTGGGGCCAACGTCCTGACTTTC
TRBJ1-2 | - | TRBV7-2 | - | CASSTDRRGGYTF | TGTGCCAGCAGCACCGATCGCAGGGGTGGCTACACCTTC
TRBJ1-2 | - | TRBV5-1 | TRBD1 | CASSSTGGSGYTF | TGCGCCAGCAGTTCTACAGGGGGGAGCGGCTACACCTTC
TRBJ1-2 | - | TRBV24-1 | - | CATSDTDGYTF | TGTGCCACCAGTGATACAGATGGCTACACCTTC
TRBJ2-7 | - | TRBV7-6 | - | CASSPTPGDYEQYF | TGTGCCAGCAGCCCCACCCCAGGGGACTACGAGCAGTACTTC
TRBJ1-3 | - | TRBV4-1 | - | CASSQPREGSGNTIYF | TGCGCCAGCAGCCAACCGAGGGAGGGCTCTGGAAACACCATATATTTT
TRBJ2-5 | - | TRBV28 | - | CASSLGYRQETQYF | TGTGCCAGCAGTTTGGGCTACCGCCAAGAGACCCAGTACTTC
TRBJ1-1 | - | TRBV7-6 | - | CASSLAQTNTEAFF | TGTGCCAGCAGCTTAGCCCAGACGAACACTGAAGCTTTCTTT
TRBJ1-6 | - | TRBV28 | - | CASNKDGPLSNSPLHF | TGTGCCAGCAACAAGGACGGTCCTCTAAGTAATTCACCCCTCCACTTT
TRBJ2-7 | - | TRBV5-6 | - | CASSTSGLRSSYEQYF | TGTGCCAGCAGCACCTCGGGACTCCGAAGCTCCTACGAGCAGTACTTC
TRBJ1-4 | - | TRBV7-2 | - | CASSFPGIGKLFF | TGTGCCAGCAGCTTTCCGGGAATTGGAAAACTGTTTTTT
TRBJ1-5 | - | TRBV27 | - | CASSAYSNQPQHF | TGTGCCAGCAGTGCGTATAGCAATCAGCCCCAGCATTTT
TRBJ1-2 | - | TRBV6-2/TRBV6-3 | - | CASSQGDYGYTF | TGTGCCAGCAGTCAGGGTGACTATGGCTACACCTTC
TRBJ1-2 | - | TRBV7-9 | - | CASSTPTRGGNYGYTF | TGTGCCAGCAGCACCCCTACCCGGGGGGGGAACTATGGCTACACCTTC
TRBJ2-5 | - | TRBV28 | - | CASGRARSQETQYF | TGTGCCAGCGGACGGGCCCGGTCCCAAGAGACCCAGTACTTC
TRBJ2-3 | - | TRBV20-1 | TRBD2 | CSAKIGTSAYF | TGCAGTGCGAAGATAGGGACTAGCGCGTATTTT
TRBJ2-1 | - | TRBV5-1 | - | CASSLSGGAHNEQFF | TGCGCCAGCAGCTTGAGTGGGGGGGCCCACAATGAGCAGTTCTTC
TRBJ1-6 | few | TRBV2 | - | CASSGGPGISPLHF | TGTGCCAGCAGTGGGGGTCCTGGCATTTCACCCCTCCACTTT
TRBJ1-5 | - | TRBV28 | - | CASRYGGRWGSSNQPQHF | TGTGCCAGCCGCTATGGGGGACGCTGGGGATCTAGCAATCAGCCCCAGCATTTT
TRBJ2-1 | - | TRBV11-3 | TRBD1 | CASSLEWTGGRNEQFF | TGTGCCAGCAGCTTAGAGTGGACAGGGGGTAGGAATGAGCAGTTCTTC
TRBJ2-2 | - | TRBV7-2 | - | CASSNLRQTNTGELFF | TGTGCCAGCAGCAACCTTCGACAGACGAACACCGGGGAGCTGTTTTTT
TRBJ2-5 | - | TRBV5-4 | TRBD1 | CASSLTSGGGETQYF | TGTGCCAGCAGCTTGACTTCAGGGGGTGGGGAGACCCAGTACTTC
TRBJ1-1 | - | TRBV5-5 | - | CASSLRVGPGGAFF | TGTGCCAGCAGCTTGAGGGTCGGACCCGGCGGAGCTTTCTTT
TRBJ2-5 | - | TRBV23-1 | - | CASSQWETQYF | TGCGCCAGCAGTCAATGGGAGACCCAGTACTTC
TRBJ2-5 | - | TRBV5-1 | TRBD2 | CASSASGTSGGKTQYF | TGCGCCAGCAGCGCGTCCGGGACTAGTGGGGGGAAGACCCAGTACTTC
TRBJ1-2 | - | TRBV4-3 | - | CASSQDFGQLLSGGYTF | TGCGCCAGCAGCCAAGATTTTGGACAGTTGTTGTCTGGTGGCTACACCTTC
TRBJ2-1 | - | TRBV28 | TRBD2 | CASSSGSGGLYNEQFF | TGTGCCAGCAGTTCAGGTAGCGGGGGGCTTTACAATGAGCAGTTCTTC
TRBJ1-5 | few | TRBV11-2 | - | CASSLEPNQPQHF | TGTGCCAGCAGCTTAGAACCCAATCAGCCCCAGCATTTT
TRBJ2-5 | - | TRBV3-1/TRBV3-2 | - | CASSLSRAQETQYF | TGTGCCAGCAGCCTATCTAGGGCCCAAGAGACCCAGTACTTC
TRBJ2-1 | - | TRBV5-1 | - | CASSLHNTESEQFF | TGCGCCAGCAGCCTCCACAACACGGAGAGTGAGCAGTTCTTC
TRBJ2-1 | - | TRBV27 | TRBD2 | CASSLTTSGGPYNEQFF | TGTGCCAGCAGTCTCACGACTAGCGGGGGTCCTTACAATGAGCAGTTCTTC
TRBJ2-1 | - | TRBV6-2/TRBV6-3 | - | CASSYSRGYNEQFF | TGTGCCAGCAGTTACTCGAGGGGTTACAATGAGCAGTTCTTC
TRBJ2-3 | once | TRBV4-2 | - | CASSQDRSGELAHTDTQYF | TGTGCCAGCAGCCAAGATAGGTCTGGGGAGCTAGCGCACACAGATACGCAGTATTTT
TRBJ2-7 | - | TRBV3-1/TRBV3-2 | - | CASSQMRGPYEQYF | TGTGCCAGCAGCCAAATGCGGGGCCCCTACGAGCAGTACTTC
TRBJ2-3 | - | TRBV10-3 | TRBD1 | CAIRTGTATDTQYF | TGTGCCATCAGGACCGGGACAGCAACAGATACGCAGTATTTT
TRBJ2-2 | - | TRBV3-1/TRBV3-2 | TRBD2 | CASSPKGTGGPTGELFF | TGTGCCAGCAGCCCGAAAGGGACGGGAGGGCCCACCGGGGAGCTGTTTTTT